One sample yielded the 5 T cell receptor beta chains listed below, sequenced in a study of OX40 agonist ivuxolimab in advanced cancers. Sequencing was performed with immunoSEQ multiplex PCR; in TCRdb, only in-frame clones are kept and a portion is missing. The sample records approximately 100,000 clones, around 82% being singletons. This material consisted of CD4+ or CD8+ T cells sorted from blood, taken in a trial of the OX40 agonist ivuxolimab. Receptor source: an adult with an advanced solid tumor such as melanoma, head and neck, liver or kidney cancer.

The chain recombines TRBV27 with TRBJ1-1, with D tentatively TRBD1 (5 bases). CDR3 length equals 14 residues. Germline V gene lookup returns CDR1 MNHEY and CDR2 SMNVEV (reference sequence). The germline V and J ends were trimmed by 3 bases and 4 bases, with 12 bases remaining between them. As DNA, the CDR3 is TGTGCCAGCAGTTTTGGGACTCTAGGCACTGAAGCTTTCTTT. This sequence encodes CASSFGTLGTEAFF.

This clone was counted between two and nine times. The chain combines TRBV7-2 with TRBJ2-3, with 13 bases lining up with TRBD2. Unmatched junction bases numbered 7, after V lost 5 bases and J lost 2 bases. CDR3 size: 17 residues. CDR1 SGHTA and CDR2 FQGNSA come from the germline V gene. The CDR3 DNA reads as TGTGCCAGCAGCCTAGAGGGGACTAGCGGGGCCACAGATACGCAGTATTTT. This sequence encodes CASSLEGTSGATDTQYF.

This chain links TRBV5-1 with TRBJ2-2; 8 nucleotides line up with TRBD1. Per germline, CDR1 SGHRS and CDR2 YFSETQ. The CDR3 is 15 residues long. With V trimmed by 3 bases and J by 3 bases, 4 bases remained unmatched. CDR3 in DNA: TGCGCCAGCAGCTCGGACAGGGTGTACACCGGGGAGCTGTTTTTT. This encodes CASSSDRVYTGELFF.

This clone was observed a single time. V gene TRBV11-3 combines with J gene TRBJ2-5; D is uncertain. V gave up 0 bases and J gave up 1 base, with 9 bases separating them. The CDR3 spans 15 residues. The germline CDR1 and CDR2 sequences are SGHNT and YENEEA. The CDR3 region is CASSLDGSGQETQYF. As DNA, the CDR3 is TGTGCCAGCAGCTTAGATGGCTCGGGCCAAGAGACCCAGTACTTC.

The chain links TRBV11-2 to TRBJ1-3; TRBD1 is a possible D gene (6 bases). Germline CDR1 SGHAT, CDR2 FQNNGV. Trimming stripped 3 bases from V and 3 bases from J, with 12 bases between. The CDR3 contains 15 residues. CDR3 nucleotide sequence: TGTGCCAGCAGCTTTGAGGGGGGCGGTGGAAACACCATATATTTT. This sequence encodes CASSFEGGGGNTIYF. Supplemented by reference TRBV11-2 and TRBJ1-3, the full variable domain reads EAGVAQSPRYKIIEKRQSVAFWCNPISGHATLYWYQQILGQGPKLLIQFQNNGVVDDSQLPKDRFSAERLKGVDSTLKIQPAKLEDSAVYLCASSFEGGGGNTIYFGEGSWLTVV.